A single T cell receptor (beta chain) is shown here with its context. The data originate from a study of metastatic and nonmetastatic thyroid tumors. Patients were all untreated before their thyroid surgery. TCRdb used MiXCR to call clones anew from the PCR reads. The table records 30,000 to 35,000 clones, around a third of them present only once. The CDR3 extends over 13 amino acids. Trimming left V 0 bases short and J 4 bases short, with 6 bases between. Germline V gene data show CDR1 as LNHDA and CDR2 as SQIVND (reference sequence). What was sequenced was tumor tissue. The sequence came from a female donor with papillary thyroid cancer or a benign thyroid nodule (not recorded which). Some clones in this sample may be carry-over from other donors' samples. The chain employs TRBV19 and TRBJ1-2; D uncertain. CDR3 nucleotide sequence: TGTGCCAGTAGTATAGACAGTGTCTATGGCTACACCTTC. Residues: CASSIDSVYGYTF.